The next 27 T cell receptor beta chains were all read from a single sample in a study of T cell changes during pregnancy in multiple sclerosis. Libraries were prepared by immunoSEQ multiplex PCR; TCRdb keeps only in-frame clonotypes and omits some of them. The sample records roughly 63,000 clones, 90% being singletons. Here the sequenced sample was peripheral blood, taken in the second trimester of pregnancy. These receptors were collected from a female donor in good health, enrolled as a control in a pregnancy study.

The table lists this clone with a count of one. The rearrangement joins TRBV5-6 to TRBJ1-2; no clear D. The CDR3 spans 15 residues. Germline lookup yields CDR1 SGHDT and CDR2 YYEEEE. V shed 3 bases and J shed 4 bases, with 16 bases lying between them. CDR3 in DNA: TGTGCCAGCAGCTCCTACACGGCCCGGGGCTATGGCTACACCTTC. Amino acid sequence: CASSSYTARGYGYTF.

This clone was seen just once. This chain uses TRBV6-1 with TRBJ1-2, with TRBD1 identical over 7 bases. This CDR3 contains 17 residues. V lost 3 bases to trimming and J lost 8 bases; unmatched junction nucleotides: 18. Germline CDR1 and CDR2: MNHNS and SASEGT. CDR3 loop: CASSEGQHSIPLFGYTF. The CDR3 coding sequence is TGTGCCAGCAGTGAGGGACAGCATTCCATCCCTCTCTTCGGCTACACCTTC.

The chain recombines TRBV19 with TRBJ2-4, with TRBD2 as a possible D gene (5 bases). The CDR3 runs 15 residues. The V gene's germline CDR1 is LNHDA and CDR2 SQIVND (reference sequence). V lost 3 bases and J 5 bases, leaving 14 bases between the germline ends. The CDR3, as DNA: TGTGCCAGTAGTATGAGCCGACTGCGGGAAAACATTCAGTACTTC. Translated, it gives CASSMSRLRENIQYF. The full variable domain, completed using reference TRBV19 and TRBJ2-4, is DGGITQSPKYLFRKEGQNVTLSCEQNLNHDAMYWYRQDPGQGLRLIYYSQIVNDFQKGDIAEGYSVSREKKESFPLTVTSAQKNPTAFYLCASSMSRLRENIQYFGAGTRLSVL.

The V call is TRBV4-1, the J call TRBJ1-1; D is possibly TRBD1 (6 bases). There are 13 residues in the CDR3. V lost 2 bases and J 11 bases, leaving 15 bases between the germline ends. Germline CDR1 and CDR2: MGHRA and YSYEKL. CDR3 sequence (DNA): TGCGCCAGCAGCCAATTAGACAGGTTTGGGGCTTTCTTT. It encodes CASSQLDRFGAFF.

The chain joins TRBV7-8 to TRBJ2-3, with 9 nucleotides matching TRBD2. Per germline, CDR1 SGHVS and CDR2 FQNEAQ. Trimming removed 8 bases from V and 5 bases from J; junction bases left unmatched: 8. The length of the CDR3 is 14 residues. The CDR3 reads CASQTSGVIDTQYF. CDR3 nucleotides: TGTGCCAGCCAGACTAGCGGCGTCATAGATACGCAGTATTTT.

V and J are TRBV18 and TRBJ2-1; TRBD2 agrees at 8 bases. V dropped 6 bases and J dropped 6; count of bases not matched to a gene: 7. The CDR3 is 14 residues long. Germline CDR1 and CDR2: KGHSH and LQKENI. The CDR3 DNA follows: TGTGCCAGCTCGGACCGGGGGGGTATCAATGAGCAGTTCTTC. This sequence encodes CASSDRGGINEQFF. The variable domain in full, with the rest retrieved from reference TRBV18 and TRBJ2-1, is NAGVMQNPRHLVRRRGQEARLRCSPMKGHSHVYWYRQLPEEGLKFMVYLQKENIIDESGMPKERFSAEFPKEGPSILRIQQVVRGDSAAYFCASSDRGGINEQFFGPGTRLTVL.

The CDR3 sequence is CASSEDREGDEQYF. The CDR3 bases are TGTGCCAGCAGTGAAGACAGGGAGGGGGACGAGCAGTACTTC. J is TRBJ2-7 and V is TRBV2; perhaps TRBD2 as D (7 bases). V gave up 1 base and J gave up 5 bases, with 12 bases separating them. The CDR3 is 14 residues long. Germline V gene lookup returns CDR1 SNHLY and CDR2 FYNNEI.

The chain carries TRBV5-1 and TRBJ1-1, with 8 bases identical to TRBD1. The V gene's germline CDR1 is SGHRS and CDR2 YFSETQ. The trim removed 4 bases at V and 0 bases at J, leaving 5 bases unmatched. The CDR3 has 15 residues. In DNA form, the CDR3 reads TGCGCCAGCAGCATAAGACAGGGGATGAACACTGAAGCTTTCTTT. This encodes CASSIRQGMNTEAFF.

The chain links TRBV4-1 to TRBJ2-3; D gene unclear. The V gene lost 4 bases and the J gene lost 0 bases, with 14 bases spanning the gap. The CDR3 runs to 16 residues. CDR1 is MGHRA, CDR2 YSYEKL, per germline. As DNA, the CDR3 is TGCGCCAGCAGCCGAGCCGACTCGACTAGCACAGATACGCAGTATTTT. The encoded protein is CASSRADSTSTDTQYF.

V is TRBV29-1 and J is TRBJ2-1; 11 bases agree with TRBD2. V trimming: 7 bases; J trimming: 7 bases; junction bases outside the gene matches: 9. The CDR3 runs 14 residues. CDR1 and CDR2 (germline): SQVTM, ANQGSEA. The CDR3 DNA is TGCAGCGCCGGGGGGGTAGCGGGAGGGAATGAGCAGTTCTTC. Its protein is CSAGGVAGGNEQFF.

This clone was recorded only once. The chain recombines TRBV6-1 with TRBJ2-3; 7 nucleotides line up with TRBD2. After removal of 7 bases from V and 0 bases from J, the junction contained 4 bases not matched to a gene. Germline V CDR1 and CDR2: MNHNS, SASEGT. This CDR3 region has 14 residues. The CDR3 region is CASISGSSTDTQYF. The CDR3 DNA sequence: TGTGCCAGCATTAGCGGGTCTAGCACAGATACGCAGTATTTT.

The rearrangement uses TRBV10-2 and TRBJ2-6; TRBD1 matches 7 bases. CDR1 and CDR2 (germline): WSHSY, SAAADI. V dropped 6 bases and J dropped 2; count of bases not matched to a gene: 1. The CDR3 spans 14 residues. The CDR3 DNA reads as TGCGCCAGCAGAGACAGGGCTGGGGCCAACGTCCTGACTTTC. It encodes CASRDRAGANVLTF.

This rearrangement joins TRBV6-4 to TRBJ2-2; D might be TRBD1 (6 bases). There are 15 residues in the CDR3. Germline loops: CDR1 MRHNA, CDR2 SNTAGT. Trimming removed 3 bases from V and 5 bases from J, with 13 bases in between. The chain's CDR3 is CASSEGTSETGELFF. In nucleotides, the CDR3 is TGTGCCAGCAGTGAAGGGACAAGTGAGACCGGGGAGCTGTTTTTT.

The J gene is TRBJ2-1, the V gene TRBV29-1; 10 bases are a match to TRBD2. Germline CDR1 and CDR2: SQVTM and ANQGSEA. V gave up 7 bases and J gave up 5 bases; unmatched junction bases: 8. The CDR3 totals 14 residues. The CDR3 here is CSEKGLAGDNEQFF. The DNA of the CDR3 is TGCAGCGAAAAAGGGCTAGCGGGAGACAATGAGCAGTTCTTC.

The rearrangement joins TRBV14 to TRBJ2-7; 7 bases line up with TRBD1. Unmatched junction bases numbered 5, after V lost 3 bases and J lost 6 bases. CDR1 and CDR2 (germline): SGHDN, FVKESK. There are 13 residues in the CDR3. The CDR3 loop reads CASSHETGFEQYF. The CDR3 DNA reads TGTGCCAGCAGCCACGAGACAGGGTTCGAGCAGTACTTC.

V gene TRBV29-1 combines with J gene TRBJ2-3, with D unresolved. Per the germline V gene, CDR1 is SQVTM and CDR2 is ANQGSEA. The V end was cut by 1 base, the J end by 2 bases, with 4 bases between. The CDR3 has 12 amino acids. The CDR3 here is CSVEAVTDTQYF. CDR3 coding DNA: TGCAGCGTTGAAGCGGTCACAGATACGCAGTATTTT.

The gene calls are TRBV7-9 and TRBJ2-7, with a weak D call TRBD2 (6 bases). V dropped 1 base and J dropped 6 bases, with 16 bases sitting between them. The germline V gene encodes CDR1 SEHNR and CDR2 FQNEAQ (reference sequence). CDR3 length equals 15 residues. This CDR3 is CASSLVVAGLGEQYF. As DNA, the CDR3 is TGTGCCAGCAGCTTAGTGGTTGCGGGGTTGGGCGAGCAGTACTTC. The full variable domain, its missing parts supplied by reference TRBV7-9 and TRBJ2-7, is DTGVSQNPRHKITKRGQNVTFRCDPISEHNRLYWYRQTLGQGPEFLTYFQNEAQLEKSRLLSDRFSAERPKGSFSTLEIQRTEQGDSAMYLCASSLVVAGLGEQYFGPGTRLTVT.

This chain joins TRBV18 and TRBJ2-5; D remains ambiguous. This CDR3 comprises 15 residues. The V end lost 2 bases, the J end lost 5 bases, and 15 bases lay between the germline ends. Germline CDR1 is KGHSH and CDR2 is LQKENI. CDR3 sequence reads: CASSPSSVAGETQYF. The CDR3, as DNA: TGTGCCAGCTCACCAAGTTCGGTAGCCGGGGAGACCCAGTACTTC.

V usage is TRBV11-1 and J usage is TRBJ2-3; perhaps TRBD1 as D (6 bases). V lost 8 bases, J lost 6 bases, and 18 bases lay in between. The germline V gene has CDR1 SGHAT and CDR2 FQDESV (reference sequence). This CDR3 spans 14 amino acids. The CDR3 DNA sequence: TGTGCCAGCGTCACGGCCAGGGGTGGGGATACGCAGTATTTT. Encoded protein: CASVTARGGDTQYF.

CDR3 residues: CASSPLTTGGALSGANVLTF. The CDR3 DNA is TGTGCCAGCTCACCACTTACTACAGGGGGCGCGCTTTCTGGGGCCAACGTCCTGACTTTC. V usage is TRBV18 and J usage is TRBJ2-6; 9 bases agree with TRBD1. CDR1 KGHSH and CDR2 LQKENI come from the germline V gene. J was trimmed by 1 base and V by 1 base; bases with no gene match: 11. This CDR3 comprises 20 residues.

The gene calls are TRBV5-6 and TRBJ1-1; D perhaps matches TRBD1 (5 bases). The CDR3 consists of 16 residues. V dropped 5 bases and J dropped 3 bases, with 20 bases sitting between them. The germline V gene has CDR1 SGHDT and CDR2 YYEEEE. The DNA for the CDR3 is TGTGCCAGCAGTCGGGGGTGGGGGAGGCAGGACACTGAAGCTTTCTTT. It yields the protein CASSRGWGRQDTEAFF.

The chain uses TRBV19 and TRBJ2-3; D is unclear. V lost 8 bases and J 0 bases, leaving 9 bases between the germline ends. CDR3 length: 13 residues. Germline V gene lookup returns CDR1 LNHDA and CDR2 SQIVND (reference sequence). DNA for the CDR3: TGTGCCAGTCGACAAACTAGCACAGATACGCAGTATTTT. It translates to CASRQTSTDTQYF.

This clone was detected once. V and J are TRBV18 and TRBJ1-2; D ambiguous. CDR3 size: 12 residues. The germline V gene has CDR1 KGHSH and CDR2 LQKENI. The V end lost 3 bases, the J end lost 8 bases, and 10 bases lay between the germline ends. The CDR3 region has the DNA TGTGCCAGCTCACCGAACCGGTGGGGCTACACCTTC. Translating gives CASSPNRWGYTF.

The V gene is TRBV2, the J gene TRBJ1-1; D gene unclear. The CDR3 sequence is 12 residues long. Germline lookup yields CDR1 SNHLY and CDR2 FYNNEI. Trimming stripped 5 bases from V and 5 bases from J, with 9 bases between. Here the CDR3 reads CASSSPGTEAFF. In nucleotides, the CDR3 is TGTGCCAGCAGTAGTCCGGGAACTGAAGCTTTCTTT.

The chain joins TRBV4-1 to TRBJ1-1; 7 positions agree with TRBD1. Germline values: CDR1 MGHRA, CDR2 YSYEKL. Unmatched junction bases numbered 14, after V lost 0 bases and J lost 4 bases. This CDR3 contains 18 residues. The CDR3 DNA reads as TGCGCCAGCAGCCAAGAGGAGGGGGCCGTATCTTCTCTCACTGAAGCTTTCTTT. It codes for CASSQEEGAVSSLTEAFF.

The rearrangement joins TRBV11-3 to TRBJ2-1; D call uncertain. The germline CDR1 and CDR2 sequences are SGHNT and YENEEA. The CDR3 consists of 13 residues. This chain's CDR3 is CEPVLFSYNEQFF. The CDR3 bases are TGTGAACCGGTCCTCTTTTCTTACAATGAGCAGTTCTTC.

The chain uses TRBV28 and TRBJ2-7; D is possibly TRBD2 (6 bases). Trimming removed 3 bases at V and 5 bases at J, with 14 bases between. Germline CDR1 is MDHEN and CDR2 is SYDVKM. This CDR3 comprises 14 residues. For the CDR3, the DNA is TGTGCCAGCAGTTTCAATAGGAGGAGGGACGAGCAGTACTTC. Its translation: CASSFNRRRDEQYF.